The table lists the clone carrying this T cell receptor (beta chain) with a few counts. TCR alpha and TCR beta cDNA libraries carrying sample barcodes and UMIs came from 5'RACE with constant-segment primers. TCRdb re-called the 5' RACE reads through MiXCR, storing one row per CDR3 protein. The sample has about 170,000 distinct CDR3 sequences; approximately 12% are singletons. Trimming at V came to 5 bases and at J to 6 bases, leaving 7 bases not matched to a gene. This CDR3 is built from 15 residues. Germline V gene data show CDR1 as SGHTA and CDR2 as FQGTGA. This entry belongs to a study of T-cell memory formation after mild COVID-19.

The chain has TRBV7-3 and TRBJ2-2; 9 nucleotides align to TRBD1. The clonotype was recovered from a man aged 18 to 29 who had mild COVID-19 (a few samples of this study predate the infection). Cell type and time point are not known. The sample comprised PBMCs or a T cell subset sorted from them (not recorded which). The CDR3 is CASSGDRAGSGELFF. DNA of the CDR3: TGTGCCAGCAGCGGGGACAGGGCAGGGTCCGGGGAGCTGTTTTTT. The full variable domain, with the rest looked up from reference TRBV7-3 and TRBJ2-2, is GAGVSQTPSNKVTEKGKYVELRCDPISGHTALYWYRQSLGQGPEFLIYFQGTGAADDSGLPNDRFFAVRPEGSVSTLKIQRTERGDSAVYLCASSGDRAGSGELFFGEGSRLTVL.